Listed here are 18 T cell receptor beta chains from one sample, sequenced in a study of cytomegalovirus exposure and HLA in healthy donors. The PCR had 60 Vbeta and 13 Jbeta primers. Assay used: immunoSEQ multiplex PCR; TCRdb lists only in-frame clones, some missing. Counted here are fewer than 150,000 clones, under 80% occurring once; the ten biggest clones make up roughly 11%. Sequenced: PBMCs. The receptors come from a woman between 50 and 59 years old in good health and CMV-seropositive.

The chain carries TRBV6-4 and TRBJ1-6; TRBD1 is a possible D gene (5 bases). V was clipped by 3 bases and J by 9 bases, with 9 bases between them. Germline CDR1 and CDR2: MRHNA and SNTAGT. The CDR3 has 13 amino acids. CDR3 sequence (DNA): TGTGCCAGCAGTGAGAGTAGGGGTTCACCCCTCCACTTT. Protein sequence: CASSESRGSPLHF.

This clone was observed a few times. V usage is TRBV29-1 and J usage is TRBJ1-2; 10 bases are a match to TRBD1. The CDR3 covers 13 residues. Looked up from germline, CDR1 is SQVTM and CDR2 is ANQGSEA. J lost 4 bases, V lost 7 bases, and 6 bases had no gene match. The CDR3 loop reads CSAGTGAVYGYTF. In nucleotides, the CDR3 is TGCAGCGCTGGGACAGGGGCAGTCTATGGCTACACCTTC.

This clone was recorded a few times. This sequence joins TRBV30 and TRBJ1-6; TRBD1 might be the D (6 bases). This CDR3 has 15 residues. Germline V gives CDR1 GTSNPN, CDR2 SVGIG (reference sequence). V was pared by 1 base and J by 4 bases, with 11 bases between. The DNA of the CDR3 is TGTGCCTGGAGTGAAGGGGGAAGTTATAATTCACCCCTCCACTTT. Protein product: CAWSEGGSYNSPLHF.

This clone was counted a single time. V usage is TRBV7-2 and J usage is TRBJ2-7, with D uncertain. Germline assignment: CDR1 SGHTA and CDR2 FQGNSA. Trimming left V 3 bases short and J 0 bases short, with 9 bases between. The CDR3 extends over 14 amino acids. Here the CDR3 reads CASSLPRRSYEQYF. CDR3 sequence (DNA): TGTGCCAGCAGCTTGCCCAGGCGCTCCTACGAGCAGTACTTC.

V gene TRBV7-2 combines with J gene TRBJ2-1; no firm D call. Germline CDR1 is SGHTA and CDR2 is FQGNSA. This CDR3 has 13 amino acids. V shed 1 base and J shed 8 bases, with 9 bases lying between them. The CDR3 bases are TGTGCCAGCAGCTTAGGGGCGCGCGATGAGCAGTTCTTC. The encoded protein is CASSLGARDEQFF.

A few counts support this clone. The chain recombines TRBV4-1 with TRBJ2-5, with D unclear. Germline V gene sequence: CDR1 MGHRA, CDR2 YSYEKL. The CDR3 covers 17 residues. The V end lost 1 base, the J end lost 2 bases, and 17 bases lay between the germline ends. CDR3 nucleotides: TGCGCCAGCAGCCAAGTCTGGCAGGCACCCAGGCAAGAGACCCAGTACTTC. This translates into CASSQVWQAPRQETQYF.

The V gene is TRBV4-1, the J gene TRBJ1-2; 7 nucleotides agree with TRBD1. Germline-derived CDR1 and CDR2 are MGHRA and YSYEKL. The length of the CDR3 is 14 residues. The ends lost 2 bases at V and 4 bases at J; junction bases unmatched: 4. The CDR3 nucleotides read TGCGCCAGCAGCCAACCGGGACAGACCTATGGCTACACCTTC. Amino acid sequence: CASSQPGQTYGYTF.

The genes are TRBV6-6 and TRBJ1-5; 7 positions agree with TRBD1. Germline V CDR1 and CDR2: MNHNY, SVGAGI (reference sequence). This CDR3 comprises 16 residues. The junction had 16 bases not matched to a gene; V was cut back by 6 bases and J by 8 bases. In DNA form, the CDR3 reads TGTGCCAGCAGAGACCGGGACAGTGCCCTCCACGAGCCCCAGCATTTT. Translated, it gives CASRDRDSALHEPQHF.

The chain couples TRBV10-2 to TRBJ2-7, with TRBD2 as a possible D gene (5 bases). The germline V gene encodes CDR1 WSHSY and CDR2 SAAADI. Trimming took 8 bases from V and 7 from J, leaving 18 bases between them. The CDR3 has 13 amino acids. Here the CDR3 reads CASRDPAWEEQYF. CDR3 sequence (DNA): TGCGCCAGCCGGGATCCCGCATGGGAAGAGCAGTACTTC.

This clone occurred once. V is TRBV14 and J is TRBJ1-6; 7 nucleotides match TRBD1. Germline values: CDR1 SGHDN, CDR2 FVKESK. V was clipped by 4 bases and J by 6 bases; unmatched bases: 3. The CDR3 has 14 residues. CDR3 amino acids: CASSLGTVNSPLHF. The CDR3 DNA follows: TGTGCCAGCAGCCTTGGGACAGTTAATTCACCCCTCCACTTT.

The rearrangement links TRBV5-5 to TRBJ1-3, with D perhaps TRBD1 (6 bases). The CDR3 length is 16 residues. Germline V gene sequence: CDR1 SGHKS, CDR2 YYEKEE (reference sequence). Trimming stripped 0 bases from V and 4 bases from J, with 14 bases between. The CDR3 spells CASSLAQGRAGNTIYF. The CDR3 region has the DNA TGTGCCAGCAGCTTGGCCCAGGGGCGCGCCGGAAACACCATATATTTT. The variable domain in full, with the rest retrieved from reference TRBV5-5 and TRBJ1-3, is DAGVTQSPTHLIKTRGQQVTLRCSPISGHKSVSWYQQVLGQGPQFIFQYYEKEERGRGNFPDRFSARQFPNYSSELNVNALLLGDSALYLCASSLAQGRAGNTIYFGEGSWLTVV.

The chain uses TRBV7-3 and TRBJ2-7; tentatively, D is TRBD1 (6 bases). This CDR3 contains 13 residues. Between the trimmed V and J ends, which lost 6 bases and 6 bases, there was a span of 15 bases. CDR1 and CDR2 (germline): SGHTA, FQGTGA. Written as DNA, the CDR3 is TGTGCCAGCAGGTTCGAGACAGGTGGCGAGCAGTACTTC. It translates to CASRFETGGEQYF.

The chain employs TRBV11-2 and TRBJ2-5; 10 nucleotides agree with TRBD1. Germline lookup yields CDR1 SGHAT and CDR2 FQNNGV. The junction had 5 bases not matched to a gene; V was cut back by 5 bases and J by 5 bases. The CDR3 has 14 amino acids. CDR3 amino acids: CASSVDRGTETQYF. The CDR3, as DNA: TGTGCCAGCAGCGTGGACAGGGGGACCGAGACCCAGTACTTC.

This clone came up a few times. The rearrangement joins TRBV27 to TRBJ2-7; 7 bases match TRBD1. CDR1 and CDR2 from the germline V gene are MNHEY and SMNVEV (reference sequence). With V trimmed by 8 bases and J by 3 bases, 13 bases remained unmatched. The CDR3 contains 15 residues. The CDR3, as DNA: TGTGCCAGCTATCTGACGAAGGGGGCGCTCTACGAGCAGTACTTC. Its translation: CASYLTKGALYEQYF.

V gene TRBV7-2 combines with J gene TRBJ1-1; 7 nucleotides match TRBD1. CDR3 length equals 14 residues. The junction had 6 bases not matched to a gene; V was cut back by 5 bases and J by 3 bases. From germline, CDR1 is SGHTA and CDR2 FQGNSA. CDR3 sequence (DNA): TGTGCCAGCAGCGGGCAACAGGGGTACACTGAAGCTTTCTTT. Its protein is CASSGQQGYTEAFF.

The chain carries TRBV11-2 and TRBJ2-7, with TRBD1 matching 7 bases. Trimming took 0 bases from V and 5 from J; bases not matched to a gene: 7. Germline V gives CDR1 SGHAT, CDR2 FQNNGV. This CDR3 spans 15 amino acids. The CDR3: CASSLDIKGAHEQYF. In DNA, the CDR3 is TGTGCCAGCAGCTTAGATATTAAGGGGGCCCACGAGCAGTACTTC.

The gene calls are TRBV28 and TRBJ1-1, with D possibly matching TRBD1 (6 bases). The CDR3 loop spans 11 amino acids. The germline CDR1 and CDR2 sequences are MDHEN and SYDVKM. Here the CDR3 DNA reads TGTGGTGCGCAGGGGAGTTTGGAAGCTTTCTTT. As protein: CGAQGSLEAFF.

There are a few counts of this clone. This sequence joins TRBV4-2 and TRBJ2-7; 10 nucleotides align to TRBD1. The ends lost 1 base at V and 0 bases at J; junction bases unmatched: 9. CDR1 is LGHNA and CDR2 is YNFKEQ in the germline V gene. The CDR3 totals 18 residues. CDR3: CASSQVAGQGSLSYEQYF. DNA of the CDR3: TGTGCCAGCAGCCAAGTCGCGGGACAGGGGTCTCTCTCCTACGAGCAGTACTTC.